This T cell receptor (beta chain) is from a study of blood T cell repertoires in COVID-19. The wider study: Collection of acute and convalescent COVID-19 samples took place in the United States, Italy and Spain. The analysed material was cDNA or gDNA that came from T cells, B-cell-depleted T cells, or PBMCs.

Source study methods: Researchers report that nucleated cell counts were estimated from reference gene primer amplification. Using immunoSEQ multiplex PCR, the repertoire was profiled, and TCRdb retains in-frame clones only, with some absent. D and trimming come from the DNA, and the V and J calls and clone size come from that table. The sample yields about 300,000 clones, around 83% seen once. J gave up 6 bases and V 7 bases, and 5 bases lay outside the gene matches. CDR1 and CDR2 from the germline V gene are SGHTS and YDEGEE. CDR3 length: 12 amino acids. The sequence was collected from a woman aged 50 to 60 with acute or convalescent COVID-19. This chain connects TRBV5-8 to TRBJ2-3, with 7 bases matching TRBD2. Sample: peripheral blood. The CDR3, as DNA: TGTGCCAGCTTGGCCGGGGGGGATACGCAGTATTTT. This sequence encodes CASLAGGDTQYF.